The 22 T cell receptor beta chains below all came from one sample that was sequenced in a study of regulatory T cells in long-lasting Graves disease. Time point denoted: newly diagnosed GD, antithyroid drugs for less than 3 months. From RNA extracted from PBMCs, the TCR library was made. According to the study, TCR beta libraries were built with iRepertoire HTBI primers and CDR3-region Arm-PCR. TCRdb redid the calling of the multiplex PCR reads with MiXCR, one entry per CDR3 protein. This sample carries around 250,000 distinct CDR3 sequences, around 20% of them seen once, and the ten largest clones take 11% to 15%. The sample in question was peripheral blood mononuclear cells (PBMCs), obtained at new diagnosis, from a patient treated with antithyroid drugs. The receptors stem from a female donor with Graves disease.

This clonotype was detected many times. This chain connects TRBV19 to TRBJ1-1; 8 positions agree with TRBD1. Losses at the gene ends were 9 bases for V and 0 bases for J; bases not matched to a gene: 3. Germline assignment: CDR1 LNHDA and CDR2 SQIVND (reference sequence). The CDR3 sequence is 13 residues long. The CDR3 spells CARGQAMNTEAFF. The CDR3 nucleotides are TGTGCCAGGGGACAGGCTATGAACACTGAAGCTTTCTTT.

The rearrangement joins TRBV19 to TRBJ2-4, with a possible D match to TRBD2 (6 bases). This CDR3 comprises 18 residues. Trimming stripped 3 bases from V and 0 bases from J, with 18 bases between. The V gene's germline CDR1 is LNHDA and CDR2 SQIVND (reference sequence). The CDR3 here is CASSMDPGDPTAKNIQYF. The CDR3 DNA is TGTGCCAGTAGTATGGACCCGGGGGACCCAACAGCCAAAAACATTCAGTACTTC.

The chain joins TRBV11-3 to TRBJ2-7; 13 bases map to TRBD2. This CDR3 has 14 amino acids. J was trimmed by 6 bases and V by 4 bases; bases with no gene match: 3. Germline CDR1 and CDR2: SGHNT and YENEEA. In DNA, the CDR3 is TGTGCCAGCAGCTCACGGACTAGCGGGAGCGAGCAGTACTTC. Its translation is CASSSRTSGSEQYF.

The chain links TRBV14 to TRBJ1-2; D not resolved. The V and J ends lost 5 bases and 8 bases respectively, with 15 bases between them. CDR1 SGHDN and CDR2 FVKESK come from the germline V gene. This CDR3 is built from 13 residues. CDR3 bases: TGTGCCAGCAGCTACGGACCCAGCTCGGGCTACACCTTC. Its translation is CASSYGPSSGYTF.

This clonotype was recorded many times. The rearrangement joins TRBV20-1 to TRBJ2-7, with TRBD1 identical over 12 bases. Germline CDR1 and CDR2: DFQATT and SNEGSKA (reference sequence). With 6 bases clipped from V and 7 bases from J, the junction kept 13 bases outside the gene matches. The CDR3 has 15 residues. This CDR3 reads CSATNRDRGRGEQYF. The CDR3 DNA is TGCAGTGCCACCAATCGGGACAGGGGGCGCGGGGAGCAGTACTTC.

Written as DNA, the CDR3 is TGCAGTGCTAGAGGGGCAGGCCGAAACACCGGGGAGCTGTTTTTT. It encodes CSARGAGRNTGELFF. The rearrangement uses TRBV20-1 and TRBJ2-2; D gene unclear. Trimming removed 1 base at V and 2 bases at J, with 11 bases between. CDR3 size: 15 residues. Germline V gene lookup returns CDR1 DFQATT and CDR2 SNEGSKA (reference sequence).

This clonotype appeared many times. The rearrangement joins TRBV6-1 to TRBJ2-7; 9 nucleotides agree with TRBD1. Germline V gene sequence: CDR1 MNHNS, CDR2 SASEGT. The CDR3 runs 15 residues. With V trimmed by 6 bases and J by 3 bases, 9 bases remained unmatched. CDR3 in amino acids: CASSLEGQGFYEQYF. For the CDR3, the DNA is TGTGCCAGCAGCCTGGAAGGACAGGGGTTCTACGAGCAGTACTTC.

This clonotype was picked up many times. The chain has TRBV11-2 and TRBJ1-4; D gene ambiguous. The germline V and J ends were trimmed by 4 bases and 3 bases, with 12 bases remaining between them. CDR3 length: 15 residues. Germline V lookup: CDR1 SGHAT, CDR2 FQNNGV. The CDR3 DNA follows: TGTGCCAGCAGCTCGAGGGCCGCGGCTAATGAAAAACTGTTTTTT. This gives the protein CASSSRAAANEKLFF. The variable domain in full, completed from reference TRBV11-2 and TRBJ1-4, reads EAGVAQSPRYKIIEKRQSVAFWCNPISGHATLYWYQQILGQGPKLLIQFQNNGVVDDSQLPKDRFSAERLKGVDSTLKIQPAKLEDSAVYLCASSSRAAANEKLFFGSGTQLSVL.

This clonotype was counted at least ten times. The chain couples TRBV12-3 or TRBV12-4 to TRBJ1-4; tentative D call: TRBD1 (6 bases). This CDR3 comprises 13 residues. V lost 7 bases, J lost 7 bases, and 13 bases lay in between. In nucleotides, the CDR3 is TGTGCCAGCACACAGGGATCGGGTGAAAAACTGTTTTTT. As protein: CASTQGSGEKLFF.

In this sample, this clonotype turned up many times. This chain uses TRBV2 with TRBJ1-4; D unclear. Trimming pared 8 bases from V and 4 bases from J, leaving 8 bases between. CDR3 size: 12 residues. Germline-derived CDR1 and CDR2 are SNHLY and FYNNEI. CDR3 amino acids: CASSRVNEKLFF. The CDR3 DNA follows: TGTGCCAGCTCCCGGGTTAATGAAAAACTGTTTTTT.

This sequence joins TRBV12-5 and TRBJ1-5; the D gene is possibly TRBD1 (6 bases). This CDR3 spans 17 amino acids. V shed 5 bases and J shed 0 bases, with 17 bases lying between them. Per the germline V gene, CDR1 is LGHNT and CDR2 is FRNRAP. The DNA of the CDR3 is TGTGCTAGTGGTCCGCCGGGACAAGATTATAGCAATCAGCCCCAGCATTTT. It encodes CASGPPGQDYSNQPQHF.

In the case of this clonotype: This may be a read error, as it is one base from a much larger clone. This chain connects TRBV11-3 to TRBJ2-3; a possible D gene is TRBD1 (6 bases). The CDR3 sequence is 14 residues long. Per germline, CDR1 SGHNT and CDR2 YENEEA. The CDR3 region has the DNA TGTGCCGGCAGCTTAGGAGGACAGTCAGATACGCAGTATTTT. Translation: CAGSLGGQSDTQYF.

The rearrangement links TRBV6-1 to TRBJ1-2; a possible D gene is TRBD1 (5 bases). Trimming removed 6 bases at V and 7 bases at J, with 12 bases between. The CDR3 contains 12 residues. Germline V CDR1 and CDR2: MNHNS, SASEGT. The CDR3 DNA reads as TGTGCCAGCAGGCCAGGGCGGAGTGGCTACACCTTC. Protein product: CASRPGRSGYTF.

The chain combines TRBV7-2 with TRBJ1-5; a possible D gene is TRBD1 (5 bases). CDR1 is SGHTA and CDR2 is FQGNSA in the germline V gene. Trimming removed 5 bases from V and 9 bases from J, with 14 bases in between. The CDR3 totals 13 residues. CDR3 loop: CASSSRDYRPQHF. DNA for the CDR3: TGTGCCAGCAGCAGCCGGGACTATCGGCCCCAGCATTTT.

This clonotype was counted only a few times. The rearrangement joins TRBV10-3 to TRBJ2-7; the match to TRBD1 covers 7 bases. CDR3 length: 14 residues. The germline CDR1 and CDR2 sequences are ENHRY and SYGVKD. For the CDR3, the DNA is TGTGTCACATCCCGGGACAGCCTGTCCTACGAGCAGTACTTC. Protein sequence: CVTSRDSLSYEQYF.

For this clonotype: A much larger clone sits a single nucleotide away, making a read error possible. The chain has TRBV20-1 and TRBJ2-1; TRBD1 agrees at 8 bases. CDR3 length: 13 amino acids. Germline V CDR1 and CDR2: DFQATT, SNEGSKA (reference sequence). V lost 4 bases to trimming and J lost 10 bases; unmatched junction nucleotides: 9. The CDR3 loop is CSANRDRTYEQFF. Written as DNA, the CDR3 is TGCAGTGCTAACCGGGACAGGACATACGAGCAGTTCTTC.

This clonotype was seen only a few times. The chain recombines TRBV4-1 with TRBJ1-1; D is undetermined. The CDR3 is 13 residues long. The germline V gene encodes CDR1 MGHRA and CDR2 YSYEKL. Trimming pared 3 bases from V and 5 bases from J, leaving 10 bases between. The chain's CDR3 is CASSQTTRTEAFF. Written as DNA, the CDR3 is TGCGCCAGCAGCCAGACAACCCGGACTGAAGCTTTCTTT.

This clonotype showed up many times. The V gene is TRBV6-1, the J gene TRBJ1-2, with 7 bases identical to TRBD1. CDR1 is MNHNS and CDR2 is SASEGT in the germline V gene. V lost 5 bases and J lost 8; bases outside the gene matches: 11. This CDR3 contains 14 residues. The CDR3: CASSKTNRGGGYTF. The DNA for the CDR3 is TGTGCCAGCAGTAAAACCAACAGGGGAGGAGGCTACACCTTC.

This chain connects TRBV28 to TRBJ2-2; D remains ambiguous. Germline assignment: CDR1 MDHEN and CDR2 SYDVKM. The CDR3 has 15 residues. V lost 2 bases and J lost 8, with 15 bases in between. DNA of the CDR3: TGTGCCAGCAGTTTACCCCAGGACGGTTCGGGGGAGCTGTTTTTT. It specifies CASSLPQDGSGELFF.

In this sample, this clonotype turned up many times. This chain links TRBV7-2 with TRBJ2-1; 8 nucleotides agree with TRBD2. Germline V gives CDR1 SGHTA, CDR2 FQGNSA. V shed 1 base, J shed 8 bases, and the junction held 4 bases outside the gene matches. The CDR3 loop spans 14 amino acids. CDR3 residues: CASSLGAGEDEQFF. Written as DNA, the CDR3 is TGTGCCAGCAGCTTAGGAGCGGGGGAAGATGAGCAGTTCTTC.

This sequence joins TRBV6-2 or TRBV6-3 and TRBJ2-5, with 11 bases matching TRBD2. Germline V CDR1 and CDR2: MNHEY, SVGEGT. After removal of 4 bases from V and 0 bases from J, the junction contained 7 bases not matched to a gene. This CDR3 is built from 17 residues. DNA for the CDR3: TGTGCCAGCAGTTTGGCTAGCGGGGGGCCTTACCAAGAGACCCAGTACTTC. Translation: CASSLASGGPYQETQYF.

This clonotype has a count of ten or more. V is TRBV6-5 and J is TRBJ1-1; no clear D. This CDR3 spans 14 amino acids. With 0 bases removed from V and 5 bases from J, the gap between germline ends came to 10 bases. Germline loops: CDR1 MNHEY, CDR2 SVGAGI. The CDR3, as DNA: TGTGCCAGCAGTTACTCTTCACAGTTTACTGAAGCTTTCTTT. This translates into CASSYSSQFTEAFF.